These 9 T cell receptor beta chains were all obtained from the same sample, sequenced in a study of cytomegalovirus exposure and HLA in healthy donors. PCR amplification relied on 60 Vbeta primers (plus 13 Jbeta primers). The repertoire was sequenced with immunoSEQ multiplex PCR; TCRdb's copy has only in-frame clones and lacks some. The repertoire holds more than 100,000 clones, with roughly 70% as singletons. The sample consisted of PBMCs. Receptors were obtained from a woman aged 45-60 years in good health and CMV-seronegative.

This rearrangement joins TRBV18 to TRBJ2-1, with TRBD2 identical over 9 bases. The CDR3 contains 15 residues. CDR1 and CDR2 from the germline V gene are KGHSH and LQKENI. Trimming at V came to 2 bases and at J to 6 bases, leaving 5 bases not matched to a gene. CDR3 nucleotides: TGTGCCAGCTCACCAGGCGGGAGGGGGCTCAATGAGCAGTTCTTC. Its protein is CASSPGGRGLNEQFF.

This chain joins TRBV5-4 and TRBJ1-2; TRBD1 matches at 7 bases. V shed 5 bases, J shed 4 bases, and the junction held 11 bases outside the gene matches. The CDR3 sequence is 15 residues long. Per germline, CDR1 SGHNT and CDR2 YYREEE (reference sequence). The CDR3 sequence is CASRYAGQTIYGYTF. The CDR3 nucleotides are TGTGCCAGCAGATATGCGGGACAGACCATCTATGGCTACACCTTC.

The genes are TRBV4-1 and TRBJ1-3, with D unresolved. Trimming pared 0 bases from V and 3 bases from J, leaving 15 bases between. CDR1 is MGHRA, CDR2 YSYEKL, per germline. This CDR3 spans 17 amino acids. CDR3 sequence reads: CASSQDKGRSLGNTIYF. In DNA form, the CDR3 reads TGCGCCAGCAGCCAAGATAAAGGCAGGTCTCTTGGAAACACCATATATTTT.

The rearrangement uses TRBV10-3 and TRBJ1-5; 7 bases agree with TRBD1. This CDR3 is built from 18 residues. The germline V gene encodes CDR1 ENHRY and CDR2 SYGVKD. Germline trimming cut 1 base from V and 0 bases from J; bases unmatched to any gene: 9. CDR3 nucleotide sequence: TGTGCCATCAGTGAGTGGAGACGGGACAGTAATAGCAATCAGCCCCAGCATTTT. Residues: CAISEWRRDSNSNQPQHF.

The gene calls are TRBV7-9 and TRBJ2-1; 14 nucleotides line up with TRBD2. The CDR3 spans 19 residues. The V gene's germline CDR1 is SEHNR and CDR2 FQNEAQ (reference sequence). V lost 5 bases to trimming and J lost 4 bases; unmatched junction nucleotides: 13. CDR3 DNA: TGTGCCAGCAGCGCCCGACTAGCGGGGGGGCCCAGCGTTTACAATGAGCAGTTCTTC. It yields the protein CASSARLAGGPSVYNEQFF.

The CDR3 coding sequence is TGTGCCAGCAGCGTAGGCCTAGCGGGAGGGGACAATGAGCAGTTCTTC. Protein: CASSVGLAGGDNEQFF. This chain joins TRBV9 and TRBJ2-1; 12 bases are shared with TRBD2. The CDR3 has 16 residues. CDR1 and CDR2 from the germline V gene are SGDLS and YYNGEE. V lost 0 bases, J lost 5 bases, and 3 bases stayed unmatched.

The chain has TRBV29-1 and TRBJ2-2, with D tentatively TRBD2 (5 bases). Germline V CDR1 and CDR2: SQVTM, ANQGSEA. Trimming removed 5 bases from V and 5 bases from J, with 15 bases in between. The CDR3 consists of 14 residues. CDR3 loop: CSVLTSVGTGELFF. The DNA of the CDR3 is TGCAGCGTTCTAACTAGTGTCGGGACCGGGGAGCTGTTTTTT.

The V call is TRBV7-9, the J call TRBJ1-2; D is uncertain. The CDR3 has 15 residues. In germline, CDR1 is SEHNR, CDR2 FQNEAQ (reference sequence). The V and J ends lost 5 bases and 4 bases respectively, with 17 bases between them. CDR3 DNA: TGTGCCAGCAGCCTCGGGGTTTGGCAGTCCTATGGCTACACCTTC. Its protein product is CASSLGVWQSYGYTF.

The V and J genes are TRBV29-1 and TRBJ2-2; D unclear. This CDR3 has 14 amino acids. Germline V lookup: CDR1 SQVTM, CDR2 ANQGSEA. V lost 2 bases, J lost 4 bases, and 11 bases lay in between. The CDR3 here is CSVESRRGTGELFF. CDR3 sequence (DNA): TGCAGCGTTGAAAGTCGACGAGGCACCGGGGAGCTGTTTTTT.